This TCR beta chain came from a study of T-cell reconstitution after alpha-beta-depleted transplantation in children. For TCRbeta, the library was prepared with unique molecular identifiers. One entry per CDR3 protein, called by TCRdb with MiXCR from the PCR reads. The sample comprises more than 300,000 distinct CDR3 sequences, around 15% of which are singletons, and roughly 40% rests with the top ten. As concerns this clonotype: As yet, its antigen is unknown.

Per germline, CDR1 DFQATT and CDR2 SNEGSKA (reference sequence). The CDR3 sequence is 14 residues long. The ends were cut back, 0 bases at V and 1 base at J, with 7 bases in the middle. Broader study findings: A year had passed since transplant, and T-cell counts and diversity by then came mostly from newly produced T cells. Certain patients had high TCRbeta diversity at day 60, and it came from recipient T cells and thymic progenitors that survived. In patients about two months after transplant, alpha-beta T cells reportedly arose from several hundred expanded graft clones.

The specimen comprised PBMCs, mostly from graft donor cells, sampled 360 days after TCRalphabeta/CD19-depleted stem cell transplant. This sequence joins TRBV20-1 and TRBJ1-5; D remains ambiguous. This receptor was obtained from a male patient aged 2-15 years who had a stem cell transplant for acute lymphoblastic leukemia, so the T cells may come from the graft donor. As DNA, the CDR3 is TGCAGTGCTAGAGAGATAGGGAGCAATCAGCCCCAGCATTTT. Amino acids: CSAREIGSNQPQHF.